The 27 T cell receptor beta chains below come from one sample, sequenced in a study of graft-versus-host responses after intestinal transplantation. These receptors' antigens are unknown. TCRdb keeps only in-frame clones here, not all; method: immunoSEQ multiplex PCR. This table has roughly 110,000 clones, about 92% appearing once. Sequencing was performed on unstimulated CD4+ T cells sorted from spleen or lymph node cells, taken before transplant. The receptors were gathered from a human donor who was the organ donor for an intestinal transplant.

V and J are TRBV5-6 and TRBJ2-7; 8 positions match TRBD2. CDR1 and CDR2 from the germline V gene are SGHDT and YYEEEE. This CDR3 contains 13 residues. After removal of 2 bases from V and 5 bases from J, the junction contained 3 bases not matched to a gene. The CDR3, as DNA: TGTGCCAGCAGCTTAGCGGGAGTTCACGAGCAGTACTTC. Translated: CASSLAGVHEQYF.

The V call is TRBV11-2, the J call TRBJ1-2, with D unclear. This CDR3 is 14 amino acids long. Trimming took off 1 base at V and 5 bases at J, with 11 bases between the two ends. Germline values: CDR1 SGHAT, CDR2 FQNNGV. Here the CDR3 reads CASSLVQFRYGYTF. DNA of the CDR3: TGTGCCAGCAGCTTAGTGCAGTTCAGATATGGCTACACCTTC. Together with reference TRBV11-2 and TRBJ1-2, the CDR3 gives the full variable domain: EAGVAQSPRYKIIEKRQSVAFWCNPISGHATLYWYQQILGQGPKLLIQFQNNGVVDDSQLPKDRFSAERLKGVDSTLKIQPAKLEDSAVYLCASSLVQFRYGYTFGSGTRLTVV.

The chain has TRBV4-1 and TRBJ2-1; 12 bases agree with TRBD2. The CDR3 is made up of 19 amino acids. Germline trimming cut 0 bases from V and 0 bases from J; bases unmatched to any gene: 6. The germline V gene encodes CDR1 MGHRA and CDR2 YSYEKL. The CDR3 is CASSQDRVTSGSSYNEQFF. The CDR3 DNA is TGCGCCAGCAGCCAAGATCGAGTGACTAGCGGGAGCTCCTACAATGAGCAGTTCTTC.

This clone was detected only once. The chain links TRBV19 to TRBJ1-2, with D uncertain. The germline CDR1 and CDR2 sequences are LNHDA and SQIVND (reference sequence). V lost 1 base, J lost 4 bases, and 16 bases lay in between. CDR3 length equals 16 residues. The CDR3 DNA reads TGTGCCAGTAGTATAGCAGGAATGACCTATGGCTATGGCTACACCTTC. It encodes CASSIAGMTYGYGYTF.

The rearrangement uses TRBV11-3 and TRBJ2-7, with D uncertain. This CDR3 is 14 amino acids long. Germline lookup yields CDR1 SGHNT and CDR2 YENEEA. Trimming cost V 5 bases and J 1 base, with 12 bases left between them. The CDR3 reads CASSLGILSYEQYF. The DNA of the CDR3 is TGTGCCAGCAGCCTGGGGATCCTGTCCTACGAGCAGTACTTC.

The table lists this clone with a count of one. The V and J genes are TRBV4-3 and TRBJ2-1; D not certain. CDR1 and CDR2 (germline): LGHNA, YSLEER. This CDR3 is 15 amino acids long. V was clipped by 0 bases and J by 7 bases, with 13 bases between them. The CDR3 is CASSQEDRSLNEQFF. In DNA, the CDR3 is TGCGCCAGCAGCCAAGAGGATAGGAGCCTTAATGAGCAGTTCTTC.

The chain uses TRBV6-6 and TRBJ2-3; no definite D call. CDR3 length: 13 residues. V gave up 5 bases and J gave up 0 bases, with 6 bases separating them. The germline V gene encodes CDR1 MNHNY and CDR2 SVGAGI (reference sequence). CDR3: CASSMDSTDTQYF. The CDR3 DNA sequence: TGTGCCAGCAGTATGGACAGCACAGATACGCAGTATTTT.

The chain carries TRBV10-3 and TRBJ2-2; 11 bases are a match to TRBD2. The ends lost 10 bases at V and 6 bases at J; junction bases unmatched: 7. The germline gives CDR1 ENHRY, CDR2 SYGVKD. This CDR3 is 14 amino acids long. The CDR3 loop reads CATGLAGPPGELFF. The CDR3 coding sequence is TGTGCCACCGGACTAGCGGGCCCTCCCGGGGAGCTGTTTTTT.

The chain has TRBV5-4 and TRBJ2-1; D might be TRBD2 (6 bases). This CDR3 is 17 amino acids long. V lost 2 bases, J lost 7 bases, and 22 bases lay in between. The V gene's germline CDR1 is SGHNT and CDR2 YYREEE (reference sequence). CDR3 coding DNA: TGTGCCAGCAGCTTCGCCGGCGGGGCTAGCGCGATGAATGAGCAGTTCTTC. This translates into CASSFAGGASAMNEQFF.

J is TRBJ2-3 and V is TRBV6-5; D unclear. CDR3 length: 13 amino acids. Trimming took 7 bases from V and 2 from J, leaving 10 bases between them. Per germline, CDR1 MNHEY and CDR2 SVGAGI. The CDR3 sequence is CASTFRNTDTQYF. CDR3 coding DNA: TGTGCCAGCACTTTCAGAAACACAGATACGCAGTATTTT.

J is TRBJ2-7 and V is TRBV5-5, with 11 bases lining up with TRBD2. Looked up from germline, CDR1 is SGHKS and CDR2 is YYEKEE (reference sequence). The CDR3 loop spans 16 amino acids. The ends lost 4 bases at V and 2 bases at J; junction bases unmatched: 8. The CDR3 coding sequence is TGTGCCAGCAGCCCGAGACTAGCGGGGAGTGCCTACGAGCAGTACTTC. It specifies CASSPRLAGSAYEQYF.

The V gene is TRBV5-8, the J gene TRBJ2-3; D call uncertain. The CDR3 is made up of 14 amino acids. Per the germline V gene, CDR1 is SGHTS and CDR2 is YDEGEE. V lost 0 bases to trimming and J lost 0 bases, with 5 bases between them. The CDR3 reads CASSLGLSTDTQYF. The CDR3 DNA follows: TGTGCCAGCAGCTTGGGGCTGAGCACAGATACGCAGTATTTT.

The genes are TRBV9 and TRBJ2-1; TRBD2 aligns across 8 bases. Germline CDR1 SGDLS, CDR2 YYNGEE. V lost 2 bases and J lost 7; bases outside the gene matches: 11. The CDR3 length is 16 residues. This CDR3 reads CASSVQGPAGVNEQFF. The CDR3 DNA reads as TGTGCCAGCAGCGTGCAGGGGCCAGCGGGAGTAAATGAGCAGTTCTTC.

V usage is TRBV5-1 and J usage is TRBJ1-1; perhaps TRBD1 as D (6 bases). Germline V lookup: CDR1 SGHRS, CDR2 YFSETQ. The CDR3 spans 14 residues. Trimming stripped 3 bases from V and 0 bases from J, with 9 bases between. CDR3 nucleotides: TGCGCCAGCAGCTCGGACAGTCTGAACACTGAAGCTTTCTTT. Translated, it gives CASSSDSLNTEAFF.

V usage is TRBV6-4 and J usage is TRBJ1-2; 7 positions match TRBD1. The V and J ends lost 9 bases and 0 bases, in that order; junction bases with no gene match: 13. CDR1 MRHNA and CDR2 SNTAGT come from the germline V gene. This CDR3 contains 16 residues. The CDR3 region has the DNA TGTGCCAGGAATCAACGGGACAGCTTCTCTAACTATGGCTACACCTTC. It specifies CARNQRDSFSNYGYTF.

J is TRBJ1-1 and V is TRBV10-1, with 7 nucleotides matching TRBD1. V shed 0 bases, J shed 10 bases, and the junction held 14 bases outside the gene matches. The CDR3 extends over 16 amino acids. The V gene's germline CDR1 is WNHNN and CDR2 SYGVQD (reference sequence). The CDR3 is CASSESGTEVHGGAFF. In DNA, the CDR3 is TGCGCCAGCAGTGAGTCGGGGACAGAGGTCCATGGAGGAGCTTTCTTT.

CDR3 sequence reads: CAWSPPGANVLTF. The CDR3 bases are TGTGCCTGGAGTCCCCCCGGGGCCAACGTCCTGACTTTC. This chain connects TRBV30 to TRBJ2-6; unclear D gene. Trimming stripped 2 bases from V and 4 bases from J, with 6 bases between. Germline values: CDR1 GTSNPN, CDR2 SVGIG (reference sequence). This CDR3 spans 13 amino acids.

The gene calls are TRBV6-5 and TRBJ2-7, with 9 bases lining up with TRBD1. CDR3 length: 15 amino acids. Losses at the gene ends were 7 bases for V and 0 bases for J; bases not matched to a gene: 7. Germline lookup yields CDR1 MNHEY and CDR2 SVGAGI. The CDR3 region is CASIQTGGSSYEQYF. The CDR3 DNA is TGTGCCAGCATCCAGACAGGGGGGTCCTCCTACGAGCAGTACTTC.

J is TRBJ2-5 and V is TRBV2; D call uncertain. V shed 2 bases and J shed 1 base, with 8 bases lying between them. Germline CDR1 reads SNHLY; CDR2 reads FYNNEI. CDR3 length: 14 residues. The CDR3 sequence: CASSESRSQETQYF. The CDR3 coding sequence is TGTGCCAGCAGTGAAAGTAGGTCCCAAGAGACCCAGTACTTC.

This clone was observed a single time. The rearrangement links TRBV30 to TRBJ1-2, with 7 bases fitting TRBD1. Trimming cost V 3 bases and J 6 bases; bases outside gene matches: 7. The CDR3 totals 13 residues. The germline V gene encodes CDR1 GTSNPN and CDR2 SVGIG (reference sequence). As DNA, the CDR3 is TGTGCCTGGAGCCAACAGGGGAGGGATGGCTACACCTTC. As protein: CAWSQQGRDGYTF.

This chain links TRBV7-2 with TRBJ2-3; the D is unclear. Germline CDR1 is SGHTA and CDR2 is FQGNSA. V lost 3 bases, J lost 2 bases, and 6 bases lay in between. The CDR3 runs to 13 residues. CDR3 residues: CASSFRPTDTQYF. The CDR3 nucleotides are TGTGCCAGCAGCTTTAGGCCCACAGATACGCAGTATTTT. Full variable domain (rest looked up from reference TRBV7-2 and TRBJ2-3): GAGVSQSPSNKVTEKGKDVELRCDPISGHTALYWYRQSLGQGLEFLIYFQGNSAPDKSGLPSDRFSAERTGGSVSTLTIQRTQQEDSAVYLCASSFRPTDTQYFGPGTRLTVL.

CDR3 DNA: TGTGCCAGCCCGATATACCGGGACATCCTGACCTACGAGCAGTACTTC. This encodes CASPIYRDILTYEQYF. V is TRBV25-1 and J is TRBJ2-7; D perhaps matches TRBD1 (6 bases). With 8 bases removed from V and 2 bases from J, the gap between germline ends came to 22 bases. Germline values: CDR1 MGHDK, CDR2 SYGVNS. The CDR3 totals 16 residues.

The chain couples TRBV6-5 to TRBJ2-7; 10 nucleotides match TRBD2. Unmatched junction bases numbered 6, after V lost 5 bases and J lost 2 bases. The CDR3 loop spans 15 amino acids. Germline V gives CDR1 MNHEY, CDR2 SVGAGI. The CDR3 sequence is CASSARTSGTYEQYF. The CDR3 DNA sequence: TGTGCCAGCAGTGCCAGGACTAGCGGTACCTACGAGCAGTACTTC.

J is TRBJ1-1 and V is TRBV28; 11 nucleotides align to TRBD1. Trimming removed 3 bases from V and 10 bases from J; junction bases left unmatched: 4. CDR3 length equals 13 residues. Germline CDR1 and CDR2: MDHEN and SYDVKM. Here the CDR3 reads CASSLSGTGGAFF. CDR3 sequence (DNA): TGTGCCAGCAGTTTGTCCGGGACAGGGGGAGCTTTCTTT.

The rearrangement joins TRBV5-1 to TRBJ1-2, with 7 bases lining up with TRBD1. This CDR3 has 14 amino acids. J gave up 4 bases and V 4 bases, and 7 bases lay outside the gene matches. Germline CDR1 SGHRS, CDR2 YFSETQ. The CDR3 spells CASSQSTGTYGYTF. CDR3 DNA sequence: TGCGCCAGCAGCCAATCGACAGGGACCTATGGCTACACCTTC.

V is TRBV18 and J is TRBJ1-2; 10 nucleotides align to TRBD1. The trim removed 2 bases at V and 5 bases at J, leaving 2 bases unmatched. Germline CDR1 and CDR2: KGHSH and LQKENI. There are 14 residues in the CDR3. The DNA for the CDR3 is TGTGCCAGCTCACCAGCGGGACAGGGGTATGGCTACACCTTC. Protein product: CASSPAGQGYGYTF.

The gene calls are TRBV7-2 and TRBJ2-7, with a possible D match to TRBD1 (5 bases). Trimming pared 1 base from V and 4 bases from J, leaving 17 bases between. CDR1 and CDR2 from the germline V gene are SGHTA and FQGNSA. CDR3 length: 16 amino acids. CDR3 in DNA: TGTGCCAGCAGCTTAGGGTGGTCTGGACATCAATACGAGCAGTACTTC. It is translated as CASSLGWSGHQYEQYF.